The rows below give T cell receptor beta chains drawn from one sample of a study of CD8+CD57+ T cells in acquired aplastic anemia. TCRdb fed the reads into MiXCR, producing one record per CDR3 protein. The profile covers 350,000 to 450,000 distinct CDR3 sequences, with about 70% appearing a single time and 4% taken by the ten largest. The sample taken for sequencing was sorted CD4+, CD8+, or CD8+CD57+ T cells (not recorded which) from PBMCs. Source of these receptors: a human donor in good health, serving as a control. Both conserved end residues are part of each CDR3. Each record gives: D gene, clone size, V gene, J gene, CDR3 protein, CDR3 DNA. The D gene is left open where the match is weak. A clone size is listed for some rows: how often the clone was seen (once, few, many), or a class if it is expanded.

d_call: TRBD1; clone_size: NA; v_call: TRBV12-3/TRBV12-4; j_call: TRBJ1-4; cdr3_aa: CASSYPGTVREKLFF; cdr3_nt: TGTGCCAGCAGTTATCCCGGGACAGTTCGAGAAAAACTGTTTTTT
d_call: NA; clone_size: NA; v_call: TRBV25-1; j_call: TRBJ2-1; cdr3_aa: CASSRGQTYNEQFF; cdr3_nt: TGTGCCAGCAGTAGAGGGCAGACGTACAATGAGCAGTTCTTC
d_call: NA; clone_size: NA; v_call: TRBV15; j_call: TRBJ1-5; cdr3_aa: CATSRQSNQPQHF; cdr3_nt: TGTGCCACGTCAAGACAGAGCAATCAGCCCCAGCATTTT
d_call: NA; clone_size: once; v_call: TRBV6-4; j_call: TRBJ1-1; cdr3_aa: CATKRTDDTEAFF; cdr3_nt: TGTGCCACCAAACGGACAGATGACACTGAAGCTTTCTTT
d_call: NA; clone_size: once; v_call: TRBV6-5; j_call: TRBJ2-5; cdr3_aa: CASSYTGGRETQYF; cdr3_nt: TGTGCCAGCAGTTACACCGGGGGGCGGGAGACCCAGTACTTC
d_call: NA; clone_size: NA; v_call: TRBV20-1; j_call: TRBJ1-2; cdr3_aa: CSASVNPSYGYTF; cdr3_nt: TGCAGTGCCAGCGTCAACCCTAGCTATGGCTACACCTTC
d_call: NA; clone_size: NA; v_call: TRBV24-1; j_call: TRBJ2-5; cdr3_aa: CTTSDSPETQYF; cdr3_nt: TGTACCACCAGTGATTCGCCAGAGACCCAGTACTTC
d_call: TRBD2; clone_size: many; v_call: TRBV2; j_call: TRBJ2-3; cdr3_aa: CASSVRLAGITDTQYF; cdr3_nt: TGTGCCAGCAGTGTACGACTAGCGGGGATCACAGATACGCAGTATTTT
d_call: TRBD2; clone_size: NA; v_call: TRBV2; j_call: TRBJ2-1; cdr3_aa: CASSHTSGRAGEQFF; cdr3_nt: TGTGCCAGCAGTCACACTAGCGGGAGGGCCGGTGAGCAGTTCTTC
d_call: NA; clone_size: NA; v_call: TRBV29-1; j_call: TRBJ1-1; cdr3_aa: CSVEFGQEAYF; cdr3_nt: TGCAGCGTTGAGTTCGGACAAGAAGCGTACTTT
d_call: NA; clone_size: once; v_call: TRBV20-1; j_call: TRBJ1-2; cdr3_aa: CSARDADGGHGYTF; cdr3_nt: TGCAGTGCTAGAGATGCCGACGGCGGTCATGGCTACACCTTC
d_call: NA; clone_size: NA; v_call: TRBV20-1; j_call: TRBJ1-3; cdr3_aa: CSASETPGNTVYF; cdr3_nt: TGCAGTGCTAGTGAGACCCCCGGAAACACCGTATATTTT
d_call: NA; clone_size: NA; v_call: TRBV5-1; j_call: TRBJ1-1; cdr3_aa: CASSRSQSSEAFF; cdr3_nt: TGCGCCAGCAGCCGGTCCCAGAGCTCTGAAGCTTTCTTT
d_call: TRBD1; clone_size: NA; v_call: TRBV5-6; j_call: TRBJ1-2; cdr3_aa: CASSRTGRTAGYTF; cdr3_nt: TGTGCCAGCAGCCGGACAGGACGGACAGCTGGCTACACCTTC
d_call: NA; clone_size: NA; v_call: TRBV11-1; j_call: TRBJ2-3; cdr3_aa: CASSLEGRRSASDTQYF; cdr3_nt: TGTGCCAGCAGCTTAGAGGGCCGGAGGAGTGCCTCAGATACGCAGTATTTT
d_call: TRBD1; clone_size: many; v_call: TRBV2; j_call: TRBJ1-1; cdr3_aa: CASSETTGVGTEAFF; cdr3_nt: TGTGCCAGCAGTGAAACAACAGGGGTGGGAACTGAAGCTTTCTTT
d_call: NA; clone_size: many; v_call: TRBV5-1; j_call: TRBJ1-3; cdr3_aa: CASSLGVAGNTIYF; cdr3_nt: TGCGCCAGCAGCTTAGGTGTTGCTGGAAACACCATATATTTT
d_call: NA; clone_size: NA; v_call: TRBV5-1; j_call: TRBJ1-6; cdr3_aa: CASNGGHGNSPLHF; cdr3_nt: TGCGCCAGCAATGGGGGGCACGGGAATTCACCCCTCCACTTT
d_call: TRBD2; clone_size: NA; v_call: TRBV7-6; j_call: TRBJ2-7; cdr3_aa: CGVGGASAYEQYF; cdr3_nt: TGTGGTGTCGGGGGGGCTTCTGCGTACGAGCAGTACTTC
d_call: TRBD2; clone_size: few; v_call: TRBV9; j_call: TRBJ2-5; cdr3_aa: CASSVDSGGTQYF; cdr3_nt: TGTGCCAGCAGCGTAGATTCGGGGGGGACCCAGTACTTC
d_call: NA; clone_size: NA; v_call: TRBV5-1; j_call: TRBJ1-1; cdr3_aa: CASSLGQRPTTEAFF; cdr3_nt: TGCGCCAGCAGCTTGGGACAGCGACCTACCACTGAAGCTTTCTTT
d_call: NA; clone_size: NA; v_call: TRBV7-9; j_call: TRBJ2-2; cdr3_aa: CASSVSGGHDDHWELFF; cdr3_nt: TGTGCCAGCAGCGTAAGCGGCGGACACGACGACCACTGGGAGCTGTTTTTT
d_call: NA; clone_size: once; v_call: TRBV11-2; j_call: TRBJ2-7; cdr3_aa: CASSFSYRELGPYEQYF; cdr3_nt: TGTGCCAGCAGCTTTTCGTACCGGGAGCTAGGCCCCTACGAGCAGTACTTC
d_call: NA; clone_size: NA; v_call: TRBV5-1; j_call: TRBJ1-5; cdr3_aa: CASSPLFGDTPQHF; cdr3_nt: TGCGCCAGCAGTCCCTTGTTCGGGGATACGCCCCAGCATTTT
d_call: NA; clone_size: NA; v_call: TRBV9; j_call: TRBJ2-2; cdr3_aa: CASSGQRVITGELFF; cdr3_nt: TGTGCCAGCAGCGGGCAGCGTGTTATCACCGGGGAGCTGTTTTTT
d_call: NA; clone_size: NA; v_call: TRBV25-1; j_call: TRBJ2-7; cdr3_aa: CASAAYRQHRSYEQTF; cdr3_nt: TGTGCCAGCGCCGCCTACCGGCAGCATAGGTCCTACGAGCAGACCTTC
d_call: NA; clone_size: NA; v_call: TRBV6-5; j_call: TRBJ2-1; cdr3_aa: CASRYSGRDGNEQFF; cdr3_nt: TGTGCCAGCAGATATAGTGGAAGAGATGGGAATGAGCAGTTCTTC
d_call: NA; clone_size: many; v_call: TRBV5-6; j_call: TRBJ1-1; cdr3_aa: CASSLVPATEAFF; cdr3_nt: TGTGCCAGCAGCTTGGTACCTGCGACTGAAGCTTTCTTT
d_call: TRBD1; clone_size: NA; v_call: TRBV5-6; j_call: TRBJ1-1; cdr3_aa: CASRGQGAQNNEAFF; cdr3_nt: TGTGCCAGCAGGGGACAGGGGGCGCAGAATAATGAAGCTTTCTTT
d_call: NA; clone_size: once; v_call: TRBV7-3; j_call: TRBJ1-5; cdr3_aa: CASSCGGGPATHF; cdr3_nt: TGTGCCAGCAGCTGCGGCGGTGGGCCCGCCACGCATTTT
d_call: TRBD1; clone_size: NA; v_call: TRBV12-3/TRBV12-4; j_call: TRBJ1-2; cdr3_aa: CASSLGTGNYGYTF; cdr3_nt: TGTGCCAGCAGTTTAGGGACAGGGAACTATGGCTACACCTTC
d_call: NA; clone_size: NA; v_call: TRBV7-6; j_call: TRBJ2-1; cdr3_aa: CASSLARGGETQYQFF; cdr3_nt: TGTGCCAGCAGCTTAGCCAGGGGAGGAGAGACCCAGTACCAGTTCTTC
d_call: NA; clone_size: NA; v_call: TRBV7-6; j_call: TRBJ1-1; cdr3_aa: CASSLYAENTEAFF; cdr3_nt: TGTGCCAGCAGCTTATACGCAGAGAACACTGAAGCTTTCTTT
d_call: NA; clone_size: once; v_call: TRBV20-1; j_call: TRBJ2-3; cdr3_aa: CSARGTVTSTDTQYF; cdr3_nt: TGCAGTGCTAGAGGGACGGTTACTAGCACAGATACGCAGTATTTT
d_call: TRBD1; clone_size: NA; v_call: TRBV7-2; j_call: TRBJ1-3; cdr3_aa: CASSLPGQGSSYNF; cdr3_nt: TGTGCCAGCAGCTTACCGGGACAGGGGAGCTCCTACAATTTT
d_call: TRBD1; clone_size: NA; v_call: TRBV7-2; j_call: TRBJ2-7; cdr3_aa: CASSPRTGTYTGEF; cdr3_nt: TGCGCCAGCAGCCCGAGGACAGGGACATACACCGGGGAGTTC
d_call: TRBD1; clone_size: many; v_call: TRBV7-9; j_call: TRBJ1-1; cdr3_aa: CASSLTQGAENTEAFF; cdr3_nt: TGTGCCAGCAGCTTAACACAGGGGGCTGAGAACACTGAAGCTTTCTTT
d_call: NA; clone_size: few; v_call: TRBV20-1; j_call: TRBJ1-3; cdr3_aa: CSARTDAGNTIYF; cdr3_nt: TGCAGTGCTAGGACAGACGCCGGAAACACCATATATTTT
d_call: TRBD1; clone_size: NA; v_call: TRBV7-2; j_call: TRBJ2-5; cdr3_aa: CASSLDRGKTEAFF; cdr3_nt: TGTGCCAGCAGCTTAGACAGGGGCAAGACTGAAGCTTTCTTC
d_call: NA; clone_size: NA; v_call: TRBV20-1; j_call: TRBJ1-3; cdr3_aa: CSASRDWSTAIYF; cdr3_nt: TGCAGTGCTAGTCGGGACTGGAGCACAGCCATATATTTT